These T cell receptor beta chains were read from a single sample in a study of T cells in Graves' hyperthyroidism and ophthalmopathy. TCRdb redid the calling of the multiplex PCR reads with MiXCR, one entry per CDR3 protein. The table has over 200,000 distinct CDR3 sequences, 15% to 20% seen once. Sequences were obtained from blood. These receptors were obtained from a man between 35 and 55 years old with Graves' hyperthyroidism. Both conserved end residues are part of each CDR3. The order of the fields is CDR3 protein, clone size, V gene, J gene. The size field is filled for only some rows; it gives once, few, many or a size class.

cdr3_aa: CSARVRTRPYEQYF; clone_size: many; v_call: TRBV20-1; j_call: TRBJ2-7
cdr3_aa: CASKGVGYGYTF; clone_size: few; v_call: TRBV19; j_call: TRBJ1-2
cdr3_aa: CASSKDRGFSYEQYF; clone_size: many; v_call: TRBV7-8; j_call: TRBJ2-7
cdr3_aa: CASRTGRTAIQLGYTF; clone_size: many; v_call: TRBV7-2; j_call: TRBJ1-2
cdr3_aa: CASSGDRGNTDTQYF; clone_size: -; v_call: TRBV19; j_call: TRBJ2-3
cdr3_aa: CASSQGLAWNEQFF; clone_size: -; v_call: TRBV14; j_call: TRBJ2-1
cdr3_aa: CASSLTGPQETQYF; clone_size: many; v_call: TRBV7-2; j_call: TRBJ2-5
cdr3_aa: CASSVRTSGGLLRTNEQFF; clone_size: many; v_call: TRBV7-8; j_call: TRBJ2-1
cdr3_aa: CASGSTSGQETQYF; clone_size: many; v_call: TRBV28; j_call: TRBJ2-5
cdr3_aa: CASRPSRGGNTIYF; clone_size: many; v_call: TRBV2; j_call: TRBJ1-3
cdr3_aa: CASSESMGADEKLFF; clone_size: -; v_call: TRBV10-1; j_call: TRBJ1-4
cdr3_aa: CASSYSWPPSVQETQYF; clone_size: -; v_call: TRBV6-2/TRBV6-3; j_call: TRBJ2-5
cdr3_aa: CATSRDKDYYPGELFF; clone_size: -; v_call: TRBV15; j_call: TRBJ2-2
cdr3_aa: CASRPTQGARANEKLFF; clone_size: many; v_call: TRBV28; j_call: TRBJ1-4
cdr3_aa: CSARGLAGGQDTQYF; clone_size: -; v_call: TRBV20-1; j_call: TRBJ2-3
cdr3_aa: CASRSREGRNTEAFF; clone_size: many; v_call: TRBV7-9; j_call: TRBJ1-1
cdr3_aa: CASSYSGGADEQFF; clone_size: few; v_call: TRBV5-1; j_call: TRBJ2-1
cdr3_aa: CASTTSSTDTQYF; clone_size: many; v_call: TRBV28; j_call: TRBJ2-3
cdr3_aa: CATSSPSWDISYNEQFF; clone_size: many; v_call: TRBV15; j_call: TRBJ2-1
cdr3_aa: CASSHLGTGAYEQYF; clone_size: many; v_call: TRBV14; j_call: TRBJ2-7
cdr3_aa: CASSSGLPSGEQYF; clone_size: -; v_call: TRBV7-3; j_call: TRBJ2-7
cdr3_aa: CASSTSASGGGGQYF; clone_size: many; v_call: TRBV11-2; j_call: TRBJ2-5
cdr3_aa: CASSLGGSITYNEQFF; clone_size: -; v_call: TRBV7-2; j_call: TRBJ2-1
cdr3_aa: CASSLSPHGELFF; clone_size: many; v_call: TRBV12-3/TRBV12-4; j_call: TRBJ1-4
cdr3_aa: CASSPTDRDFVKLFF; clone_size: many; v_call: TRBV28; j_call: TRBJ1-4
cdr3_aa: CASTPIAEGPTQYF; clone_size: many; v_call: TRBV5-8; j_call: TRBJ2-3
cdr3_aa: CASSVNGYTF; clone_size: -; v_call: TRBV9; j_call: TRBJ1-2
cdr3_aa: CAWSNGRHQPQHF; clone_size: many; v_call: TRBV30; j_call: TRBJ1-5
cdr3_aa: CASGQGSYEQYF; clone_size: few; v_call: TRBV19; j_call: TRBJ2-7
cdr3_aa: CASSSQGRDNEQFF; clone_size: -; v_call: TRBV5-1; j_call: TRBJ2-1
cdr3_aa: CASSPSAGADEKLFF; clone_size: few; v_call: TRBV4-3; j_call: TRBJ1-4
cdr3_aa: CSARESGGSLGELFF; clone_size: many; v_call: TRBV20-1; j_call: TRBJ2-2
cdr3_aa: CASSHRARLRDATDTQYF; clone_size: many; v_call: TRBV6-2/TRBV6-3; j_call: TRBJ2-3
cdr3_aa: CASSSTSDTDTQYF; clone_size: many; v_call: TRBV5-1; j_call: TRBJ2-3
cdr3_aa: CASSYASWGSGDSNEQFF; clone_size: many; v_call: TRBV6-2/TRBV6-3; j_call: TRBJ2-1
cdr3_aa: CASSLRTDAGELFF; clone_size: many; v_call: TRBV7-3; j_call: TRBJ2-2
cdr3_aa: CASSSGTGTAGELFF; clone_size: once; v_call: TRBV27; j_call: TRBJ2-2
cdr3_aa: CSGMDPNSGANVLTF; clone_size: few; v_call: TRBV20-1; j_call: TRBJ2-6
cdr3_aa: CSGGLLNTEAFF; clone_size: many; v_call: TRBV29-1; j_call: TRBJ1-1
cdr3_aa: CASSLESGYGYTF; clone_size: many; v_call: TRBV7-2; j_call: TRBJ1-2
cdr3_aa: CASSQRDGPYEQYF; clone_size: -; v_call: TRBV11-2; j_call: TRBJ2-7
cdr3_aa: CSVVRGSTGELFF; clone_size: -; v_call: TRBV29-1; j_call: TRBJ2-2
cdr3_aa: CASRGSDTQYF; clone_size: many; v_call: TRBV11-1; j_call: TRBJ2-3
cdr3_aa: CSVDVGAAIVTQYF; clone_size: few; v_call: TRBV29-1; j_call: TRBJ2-5
cdr3_aa: CASSKRPGTGYNEQFF; clone_size: many; v_call: TRBV5-1; j_call: TRBJ2-1
cdr3_aa: CASSQQGLNTEAFF; clone_size: many; v_call: TRBV28; j_call: TRBJ1-1
cdr3_aa: CASSQDYYRDTQYF; clone_size: many; v_call: TRBV4-3; j_call: TRBJ2-5
cdr3_aa: CASSHGRDRLNQPQHF; clone_size: many; v_call: TRBV7-9; j_call: TRBJ1-5
cdr3_aa: CASRDTGFSNSPLHF; clone_size: many; v_call: TRBV3-1; j_call: TRBJ1-6
cdr3_aa: CASSSLDSYEQYF; clone_size: many; v_call: TRBV7-8; j_call: TRBJ2-7
cdr3_aa: CSAGSGTNTQYF; clone_size: many; v_call: TRBV20-1; j_call: TRBJ2-3
cdr3_aa: CASSPGTGDNTGELFF; clone_size: many; v_call: TRBV3-1; j_call: TRBJ2-2
cdr3_aa: CASSRTGFGTDTQYF; clone_size: -; v_call: TRBV7-8; j_call: TRBJ2-3